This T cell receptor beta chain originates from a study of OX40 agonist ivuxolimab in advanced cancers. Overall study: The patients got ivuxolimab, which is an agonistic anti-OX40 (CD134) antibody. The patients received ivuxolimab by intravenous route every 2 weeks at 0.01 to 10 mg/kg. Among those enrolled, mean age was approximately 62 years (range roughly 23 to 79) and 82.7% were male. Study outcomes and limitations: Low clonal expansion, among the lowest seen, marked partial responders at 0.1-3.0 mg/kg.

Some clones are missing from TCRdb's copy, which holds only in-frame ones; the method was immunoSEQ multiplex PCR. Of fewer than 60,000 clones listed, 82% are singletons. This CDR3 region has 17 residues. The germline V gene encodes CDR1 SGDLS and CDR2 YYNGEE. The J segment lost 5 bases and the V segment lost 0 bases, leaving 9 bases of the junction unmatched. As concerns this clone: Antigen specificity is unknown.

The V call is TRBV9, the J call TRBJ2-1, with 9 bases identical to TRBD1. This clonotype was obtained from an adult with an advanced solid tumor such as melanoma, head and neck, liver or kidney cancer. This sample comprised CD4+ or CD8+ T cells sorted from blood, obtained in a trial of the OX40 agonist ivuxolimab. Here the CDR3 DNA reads TGTGCCAGCAGCGTAGTTAGTGGGGGACAGGGACACAATGAGCAGTTCTTC. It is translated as CASSVVSGGQGHNEQFF.